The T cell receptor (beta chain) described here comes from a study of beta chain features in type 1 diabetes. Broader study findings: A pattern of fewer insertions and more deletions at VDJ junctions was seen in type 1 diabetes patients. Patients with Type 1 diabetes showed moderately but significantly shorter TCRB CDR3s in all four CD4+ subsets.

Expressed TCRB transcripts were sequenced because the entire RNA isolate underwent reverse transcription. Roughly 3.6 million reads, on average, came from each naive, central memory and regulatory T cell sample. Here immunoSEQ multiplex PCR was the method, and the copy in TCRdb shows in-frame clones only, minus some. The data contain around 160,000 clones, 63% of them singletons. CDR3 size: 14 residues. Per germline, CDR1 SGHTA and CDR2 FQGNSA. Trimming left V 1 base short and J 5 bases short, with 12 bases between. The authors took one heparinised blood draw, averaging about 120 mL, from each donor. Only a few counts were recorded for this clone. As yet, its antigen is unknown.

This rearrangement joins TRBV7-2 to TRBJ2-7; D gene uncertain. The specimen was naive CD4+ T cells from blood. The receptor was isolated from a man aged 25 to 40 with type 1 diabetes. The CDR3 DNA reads TGTGCCAGCAGCTTAGGCGGTGAGTGGGACGAGCAGTACTTC. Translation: CASSLGGEWDEQYF.